One sample yielded the 12 T cell receptor beta chains listed below, sequenced in a study of blood T cell repertoires in COVID-19. TCRdb's table, derived via immunoSEQ multiplex PCR, lists solely in-frame clones and lacks some. The sample lists 150,000 or so clones, 87% occurring once. The sequenced material came from peripheral blood. The source is a man aged 80 or over with acute or convalescent COVID-19.

This clone has only one observation. The rearrangement links TRBV10-1 to TRBJ2-3, with D tentatively TRBD2 (5 bases). Deletions cut 3 bases from V and 4 bases from J, with 11 bases between. CDR1 and CDR2 (germline): WNHNN, SYGVQD (reference sequence). The length of the CDR3 is 14 residues. As DNA, the CDR3 is TGCGCCAGCAGTGATGGAGGATCGGCAGATACGCAGTATTTT. This translates into CASSDGGSADTQYF.

This CDR3 reads CASSVGSSSGANVLTF. The CDR3 nucleotides are TGCGCCAGCAGCGTGGGGAGCAGCTCTGGGGCCAACGTCCTGACTTTC. The chain has TRBV5-1 and TRBJ2-6; D possibly corresponds to TRBD2 (5 bases). Germline V gene sequence: CDR1 SGHRS, CDR2 YFSETQ. The V end was cut by 4 bases, the J end by 0 bases, with 11 bases between. CDR3 length: 16 amino acids.

The V call is TRBV2, the J call TRBJ1-1, with 9 nucleotides matching TRBD1. The CDR3 loop spans 15 amino acids. J lost 0 bases, V lost 4 bases, and 3 bases had no gene match. CDR1 is SNHLY, CDR2 FYNNEI, per germline. For the CDR3, the DNA is TGTGCCAGCAGTGGGACAGGGGCCTTGAACACTGAAGCTTTCTTT. Encoded protein: CASSGTGALNTEAFF.

CDR3 amino acids: CASSIKGHRQETQYF. The CDR3 coding sequence is TGTGCCAGTAGTATAAAAGGGCACAGGCAAGAGACCCAGTACTTC. This chain connects TRBV19 to TRBJ2-5, with D possibly being TRBD1 (5 bases). The CDR3 is made up of 15 amino acids. V lost 2 bases and J 2 bases, leaving 12 bases between the germline ends. Germline lookup yields CDR1 LNHDA and CDR2 SQIVND (reference sequence).

This rearrangement joins TRBV7-9 to TRBJ2-2, with D uncertain. V lost 5 bases, J lost 5 bases, and 15 bases lay in between. The CDR3 spans 15 residues. From germline, CDR1 is SEHNR and CDR2 FQNEAQ (reference sequence). As DNA, the CDR3 is TGTGCCAGCAGCCAATCCCGTGGCAGTACCGGGGAGCTGTTTTTT. As protein: CASSQSRGSTGELFF.

V is TRBV2 and J is TRBJ1-1, with a possible D match to TRBD1 (5 bases). This CDR3 has 14 residues. Trimming pared 7 bases from V and 8 bases from J, leaving 20 bases between. Germline V gene sequence: CDR1 SNHLY, CDR2 FYNNEI. CDR3: CASIVLGDTAEAFF. The CDR3 nucleotides are TGTGCCAGCATTGTTTTAGGGGATACGGCCGAAGCTTTCTTT.

The V and J genes are TRBV24-1 and TRBJ2-5; 9 bases match TRBD2. Germline trimming cut 7 bases from V and 1 base from J; bases unmatched to any gene: 0. CDR1 is KGHDR and CDR2 is SFDVKD in the germline V gene. The CDR3 contains 13 residues. The DNA of the CDR3 is TGTGCCACCAGGACTAGCGGCCAAGAGACCCAGTACTTC. It codes for CATRTSGQETQYF.

The chain carries TRBV5-5 and TRBJ1-4, with a tentative D call TRBD1 (5 bases). This CDR3 comprises 15 residues. V dropped 5 bases and J dropped 0 bases, with 11 bases sitting between them. Germline CDR1 is SGHKS and CDR2 is YYEKEE (reference sequence). The DNA of the CDR3 is TGTGCCAGCAGTGCAGGGTTTGCAACTAATGAAAAACTGTTTTTT. This codes for CASSAGFATNEKLFF. Using reference TRBV5-5 and TRBJ1-4 for the parts outside the CDR3, the full variable domain is DAGVTQSPTHLIKTRGQQVTLRCSPISGHKSVSWYQQVLGQGPQFIFQYYEKEERGRGNFPDRFSARQFPNYSSELNVNALLLGDSALYLCASSAGFATNEKLFFGSGTQLSVL.

This chain joins TRBV9 and TRBJ2-3; TRBD2 agrees at 10 bases. V trimming: 0 bases; J trimming: 2 bases; junction bases outside the gene matches: 9. Per the germline V gene, CDR1 is SGDLS and CDR2 is YYNGEE. This CDR3 region has 18 residues. Written as DNA, the CDR3 is TGTGCCAGCAGCGTAGATGTGAGCGGGAGGGACCCCACAGATACGCAGTATTTT. Protein sequence: CASSVDVSGRDPTDTQYF.

The chain is built from TRBV7-9 and TRBJ2-3; 8 bases are shared with TRBD2. Unmatched junction bases numbered 4, after V lost 5 bases and J lost 0 bases. Germline V gives CDR1 SEHNR, CDR2 FQNEAQ (reference sequence). The CDR3 contains 15 residues. CDR3 nucleotides: TGTGCCAGCAGCCCCGGGGGGGCTAGCACAGATACGCAGTATTTT. Translated: CASSPGGASTDTQYF.

The J gene is TRBJ2-7, the V gene TRBV5-5; 16 nucleotides line up with TRBD2. CDR3 length: 15 amino acids. V was pared by 0 bases and J by 7 bases, with 1 base of the junction left unmatched. CDR1 is SGHKS, CDR2 YYEKEE, per germline (reference sequence). CDR3 in DNA: TGTGCCAGCAGCTTGGTGGGACTAGCGGGAGGGGAGCAGTACTTC. This translates into CASSLVGLAGGEQYF.

V is TRBV11-1 and J is TRBJ1-2; 7 nucleotides agree with TRBD1. This CDR3 contains 15 residues. CDR1 and CDR2 from the germline V gene are SGHAT and FQDESV (reference sequence). V dropped 3 bases and J dropped 0; count of bases not matched to a gene: 4. The CDR3 loop reads CASSFGGTANYGYTF. The DNA of the CDR3 is TGTGCCAGCAGCTTCGGAGGGACAGCTAACTATGGCTACACCTTC.